Listed here are 30 T cell receptor beta chains from one sample, sequenced in a study of Ad26.COV2.S vaccination and SARS-CoV-2 variants. The treatment is: over 15 received Ad26.COV2.S at low or high dose, single or two shots; about 5 received placebo; per-sample allocation not given. Sampling occurred on day 63 after the first vaccine or placebo injection. Generated by immunoSEQ multiplex PCR, the TCRdb table keeps only in-frame clones and is missing some. The sample consists of under 500,000 clones, approximately 92% of them appearing once. Here the sequenced sample was peripheral blood, taken in a trial of Ad26.COV2.S vaccine versus placebo. Receptors originate from a person between 18 and 65 years old who received the Ad26.COV2.S COVID-19 vaccine or a placebo.

Written as DNA, the CDR3 is TGTGCCAGCAGTCGGGGGGCGGTTGGAGATACGCAGTATTTT. Translating it yields CASSRGAVGDTQYF. The rearrangement uses TRBV2 and TRBJ2-3, with D possibly matching TRBD2 (7 bases). Trimming took 5 bases from V and 5 from J, leaving 14 bases between them. CDR1 is SNHLY, CDR2 FYNNEI, per germline. The CDR3 is 14 residues long.

J is TRBJ1-4 and V is TRBV4-1; 8 bases match TRBD1. The CDR3 is 14 residues long. The V segment lost 4 bases and the J segment 6 bases; nucleotides outside the gene matches: 4. CDR1 MGHRA and CDR2 YSYEKL come from the germline V gene. The DNA for the CDR3 is TGCGCCAGCAGCCGCAAACAGGGGGATGAAAAACTGTTTTTT. As protein: CASSRKQGDEKLFF.

The gene calls are TRBV5-1 and TRBJ1-4; possibly TRBD1 for D (6 bases). This CDR3 region has 15 residues. The V end lost 4 bases, the J end lost 8 bases, and 18 bases lay between the germline ends. Germline V gene lookup returns CDR1 SGHRS and CDR2 YFSETQ. CDR3 sequence (DNA): TGCGCCAGCAGCCCCCAGGACAGTTTCAGGGAAAAACTGTTTTTT. Its translation: CASSPQDSFREKLFF.

The gene calls are TRBV2 and TRBJ1-5; tentative D call: TRBD1 (6 bases). The CDR3 consists of 15 residues. CDR1 SNHLY and CDR2 FYNNEI come from the germline V gene. Trimming pared 5 bases from V and 0 bases from J, leaving 11 bases between. In DNA form, the CDR3 reads TGTGCCAGCAGTCGCGGACAGCATAGCAATCAGCCCCAGCATTTT. It translates to CASSRGQHSNQPQHF.

V gene TRBV20-1 combines with J gene TRBJ1-2; 7 nucleotides align to TRBD1. J gave up 4 bases and V 3 bases, and 14 bases lay outside the gene matches. The CDR3 runs to 16 residues. Germline CDR1 reads DFQATT; CDR2 reads SNEGSKA (reference sequence). In nucleotides, the CDR3 is TGCAGTGCTAGTTGGGGCGGGACAGCAAGTTCCTATGGCTACACCTTC. Translated, it gives CSASWGGTASSYGYTF.

The chain links TRBV19 to TRBJ1-1, with no clear D. V was clipped by 4 bases and J by 0 bases, with 6 bases between them. CDR3 length: 13 residues. Germline assignment: CDR1 LNHDA and CDR2 SQIVND (reference sequence). As DNA, the CDR3 is TGTGCCAGTAGTACACAGATGAACACTGAAGCTTTCTTT. This translates into CASSTQMNTEAFF.

The table lists this clone with a few counts. The V and J genes are TRBV4-1 and TRBJ1-3, with D tentatively TRBD1 (5 bases). Germline lookup yields CDR1 MGHRA and CDR2 YSYEKL. This CDR3 is 15 amino acids long. Trimming stripped 5 bases from V and 0 bases from J, with 11 bases between. In nucleotides, the CDR3 is TGCGCCAGCAGCAGGGACTTGAGCTCTGGAAACACCATATATTTT. Translating gives CASSRDLSSGNTIYF.

This chain joins TRBV5-6 and TRBJ2-3, with D uncertain. CDR1 is SGHDT, CDR2 YYEEEE, per germline. The CDR3 has 14 amino acids. V was cut by 0 bases and J by 1 base, with 6 bases left in between. The CDR3 sequence is CASSLGGGTDTQYF. CDR3 nucleotides: TGTGCCAGCAGCTTGGGTGGAGGCACAGATACGCAGTATTTT. Combining the CDR3 with reference TRBV5-6 and TRBJ2-3 gives the whole variable domain DAGVTQSPTHLIKTRGQQVTLRCSPKSGHDTVSWYQQALGQGPQFIFQYYEEEERQRGNFPDRFSGHQFPNYSSELNVNALLLGDSALYLCASSLGGGTDTQYFGPGTRLTVL.

The CDR3 DNA reads as TGCGCCAGCACTGGGGGGGGTAGCGGGGGGTGGATTTGGCAGTTCTTC. It is translated as CASTGGGSGGWIWQFF. The chain employs TRBV10-2 and TRBJ2-1, with 10 bases that match TRBD2. The germline CDR1 and CDR2 sequences are WSHSY and SAAADI. The CDR3 extends over 16 amino acids. Losses at the gene ends were 7 bases for V and 12 bases for J; bases not matched to a gene: 18.

This rearrangement joins TRBV6-9 to TRBJ2-3; D call uncertain. Germline lookup yields CDR1 MNHGY and CDR2 SVAAGI. The CDR3 has 12 amino acids. The V end lost 6 bases, the J end lost 0 bases, and 4 bases lay between the germline ends. The CDR3 DNA follows: TGTGCCAGCAGGAAGAGCACAGATACGCAGTATTTT. This translates into CASRKSTDTQYF.

This sequence joins TRBV6-2 or TRBV6-3 and TRBJ1-1; D is unresolved. The CDR3 runs to 13 residues. The germline CDR1 and CDR2 sequences are MNHEY and SVGEGT. V was pared by 0 bases and J by 12 bases, with 14 bases between. The CDR3 bases are TGTGCCAGCAGTTACTCCCTCGCGGGTCAGACTTTCTTT. Translation: CASSYSLAGQTFF.

The sample holds one count of this clone. The J gene is TRBJ2-7, the V gene TRBV6-4, with 7 nucleotides matching TRBD1. V was clipped by 4 bases and J by 3 bases; unmatched bases: 9. The length of the CDR3 is 15 residues. Germline CDR1 MRHNA, CDR2 SNTAGT. The CDR3, as DNA: TGTGCCAGCAGTGCTCAGCCAGGGGGTGGCTACGAGCAGTACTTC. This gives the protein CASSAQPGGGYEQYF.

The rearrangement joins TRBV11-2 to TRBJ2-3; D may be TRBD2 (5 bases). CDR3 length: 14 amino acids. CDR1 and CDR2 (germline): SGHAT, FQNNGV. V was pared by 2 bases and J by 2 bases, with 8 bases between. The CDR3 protein is CASSLSGNTDTQYF. CDR3 sequence (DNA): TGTGCCAGCAGCTTATCGGGAAACACAGATACGCAGTATTTT. Full variable domain (rest looked up from reference TRBV11-2 and TRBJ2-3): EAGVAQSPRYKIIEKRQSVAFWCNPISGHATLYWYQQILGQGPKLLIQFQNNGVVDDSQLPKDRFSAERLKGVDSTLKIQPAKLEDSAVYLCASSLSGNTDTQYFGPGTRLTVL.

The chain combines TRBV3-1 (or the pseudogene TRBV3-2) with TRBJ2-7; D tentatively reads TRBD1 or TRBD2 (5 bases each). The CDR3 is 17 amino acids. Germline CDR1 is LGHDT and CDR2 is YNNKEL (reference sequence). With 6 bases removed from V and 0 bases from J, the gap between germline ends came to 21 bases. CDR3 in amino acids: CASSRTLGARGSYEQYF. In DNA, the CDR3 is TGTGCCAGCAGTCGAACACTAGGGGCCCGGGGCTCCTACGAGCAGTACTTC.

This clone was detected only once. The J gene is TRBJ1-4, the V gene TRBV27; no definite D call. V shed 3 bases and J shed 0 bases, with 14 bases lying between them. From germline, CDR1 is MNHEY and CDR2 SMNVEV (reference sequence). The CDR3 spans 17 residues. The CDR3 nucleotides are TGTGCCAGCAGTTTGTCAGGCGCCGAGGCAACTAATGAAAAACTGTTTTTT. Residues: CASSLSGAEATNEKLFF.

The chain has TRBV15 and TRBJ2-3; 13 bases line up with TRBD2. Trimming took 0 bases from V and 5 from J; bases not matched to a gene: 2. Looked up from germline, CDR1 is LNHNV and CDR2 is YYDKDF (reference sequence). This CDR3 comprises 16 residues. CDR3 in DNA: TGTGCCACCAGCAGAGAACTAGCGGGGGGGCGAGATACGCAGTATTTT. Protein product: CATSRELAGGRDTQYF.

The V call is TRBV20-1, the J call TRBJ2-3, with 8 bases aligning to TRBD2. V lost 3 bases and J lost 0; bases outside the gene matches: 8. The CDR3 runs to 16 residues. Germline V gene lookup returns CDR1 DFQATT and CDR2 SNEGSKA (reference sequence). DNA of the CDR3: TGCAGTGCTAGTCTGACCCGACTAGCGAGCACAGATACGCAGTATTTT. Amino acid sequence: CSASLTRLASTDTQYF.

V and J are TRBV30 and TRBJ2-1; 10 nucleotides match TRBD2. Per germline, CDR1 GTSNPN and CDR2 SVGIG (reference sequence). There are 15 residues in the CDR3. V shed 1 base and J 7 bases; nucleotides not matched to a gene: 7. CDR3 in DNA: TGTGCCTGGAGTGCGGCTAGCGGGGGCCTTAATGAGCAGTTCTTC. It specifies CAWSAASGGLNEQFF.

The V call is TRBV6-5, the J call TRBJ2-7, with TRBD2 as a possible D gene (6 bases). The CDR3 has 12 amino acids. CDR1 MNHEY and CDR2 SVGAGI come from the germline V gene. The germline V and J ends were trimmed by 8 bases and 3 bases, with 11 bases remaining between them. In DNA, the CDR3 is TGTGCCAGCGTGTCGGGGGACTACGAGCAGTACTTC. Protein sequence: CASVSGDYEQYF.

The chain joins TRBV3-1 (or the pseudogene TRBV3-2) to TRBJ2-3; 7 bases match TRBD1. Trimming at V came to 1 base and at J to 4 bases, leaving 5 bases not matched to a gene. Looked up from germline, CDR1 is LGHDT and CDR2 is YNNKEL (reference sequence). CDR3 size: 15 residues. The CDR3 DNA reads as TGTGCCAGCAGCCAAGGCGCAGGGGGAGCAGATACGCAGTATTTT. Its translation: CASSQGAGGADTQYF.

This chain joins TRBV7-2 and TRBJ2-7, with D maybe TRBD1 (6 bases). The length of the CDR3 is 13 residues. V was cut by 5 bases and J by 3 bases, with 11 bases left in between. Germline V gene lookup returns CDR1 SGHTA and CDR2 FQGNSA. CDR3 loop: CASSKDSYYEQYF. CDR3 DNA sequence: TGTGCCAGCAGCAAGGACAGTTACTACGAGCAGTACTTC.

The chain recombines TRBV7-2 with TRBJ2-7, with TRBD2 matching 8 bases. Trimming removed 0 bases from V and 7 bases from J; junction bases left unmatched: 8. The CDR3 runs to 15 residues. Looked up from germline, CDR1 is SGHTA and CDR2 is FQGNSA. CDR3 loop: CASSLAQRGSSEQYF. The CDR3 DNA is TGTGCCAGCAGCTTAGCCCAGCGGGGGAGTTCAGAGCAGTACTTC.

V gene TRBV12-5 combines with J gene TRBJ2-7, with a possible D match to TRBD2 (6 bases). Per germline, CDR1 LGHNT and CDR2 FRNRAP. The CDR3 is made up of 14 amino acids. V was pared by 5 bases and J by 3 bases, with 14 bases between. The chain's CDR3 is CASGLGDWRYEQYF. The CDR3 DNA reads as TGTGCTAGTGGTCTGGGGGACTGGCGCTACGAGCAGTACTTC.

J is TRBJ1-1 and V is TRBV2; D call uncertain. Germline-derived CDR1 and CDR2 are SNHLY and FYNNEI. The V gene lost 7 bases and the J gene lost 7 bases, with 16 bases spanning the gap. This CDR3 is 13 amino acids long. The CDR3 spells CASNRPPAVEAFF. Written as DNA, the CDR3 is TGTGCCAGCAACCGACCGCCCGCGGTTGAAGCTTTCTTT. The whole variable domain, remainder taken from reference TRBV2 and TRBJ1-1, is EPEVTQTPSHQVTQMGQEVILRCVPISNHLYFYWYRQILGQKVEFLVSFYNNEISEKSEIFDDQFSVERPDGSNFTLKIRSTKLEDSAMYFCASNRPPAVEAFFGQGTRLTVV.

This chain links TRBV6-6 with TRBJ2-1, with 10 positions matching TRBD2. CDR3 length: 15 residues. The germline CDR1 and CDR2 sequences are MNHNY and SVGAGI (reference sequence). With 5 bases clipped from V and 4 bases from J, the junction kept 5 bases outside the gene matches. CDR3 loop: CASSLTSGAYNEQFF. The CDR3 nucleotides read TGTGCCAGCAGTCTTACTAGCGGGGCGTACAATGAGCAGTTCTTC.

The chain combines TRBV30 with TRBJ2-7; perhaps TRBD1 as D (6 bases). This CDR3 spans 14 amino acids. Trimming cost V 0 bases and J 3 bases, with 12 bases left between them. Germline V gene sequence: CDR1 GTSNPN, CDR2 SVGIG (reference sequence). In DNA form, the CDR3 reads TGTGCCTGGAGTGTAGGGGCAGGGGTCTACGAGCAGTACTTC. Translating gives CAWSVGAGVYEQYF.

V gene TRBV5-1 combines with J gene TRBJ2-1; D unclear. Trimming removed 0 bases at V and 4 bases at J, with 11 bases between. This CDR3 has 15 amino acids. Germline V gene lookup returns CDR1 SGHRS and CDR2 YFSETQ. In nucleotides, the CDR3 is TGCGCCAGCAGCTTGGGGAACCTAGATTACAATGAGCAGTTCTTC. Translated, it gives CASSLGNLDYNEQFF.

V and J are TRBV3-1 (or the pseudogene TRBV3-2) and TRBJ2-3, with 13 bases matching TRBD2. Germline lookup yields CDR1 LGHDT and CDR2 YNNKEL (reference sequence). The ends lost 4 bases at V and 2 bases at J; junction bases unmatched: 9. This CDR3 contains 18 residues. In DNA form, the CDR3 reads TGTGCCAGCAGCCGAAAACGACTAGCGGGGGGCCTCACAGATACGCAGTATTTT. Protein product: CASSRKRLAGGLTDTQYF.

This clone was seen once. The chain links TRBV19 to TRBJ2-7, with a possible D match to TRBD2 (6 bases). Germline CDR1 LNHDA, CDR2 SQIVND (reference sequence). This CDR3 comprises 15 residues. The V and J ends lost 6 bases and 5 bases respectively, with 20 bases between them. Here the CDR3 reads CASRRERGGFDEQYF. The CDR3 nucleotides read TGTGCCAGTAGACGAGAAAGGGGAGGCTTCGACGAGCAGTACTTC.

J is TRBJ2-5 and V is TRBV29-1, with 7 nucleotides matching TRBD1. Germline loops: CDR1 SQVTM, CDR2 ANQGSEA. CDR3 size: 15 residues. Germline trimming cut 1 base from V and 5 bases from J; bases unmatched to any gene: 10. CDR3 in amino acids: CSVEVPGQYPETQYF. CDR3 DNA sequence: TGCAGCGTTGAAGTTCCGGGACAGTACCCGGAGACCCAGTACTTC. Full variable domain (remainder filled in from reference TRBV29-1 and TRBJ2-5): SAVISQKPSRDICQRGTSLTIQCQVDSQVTMMFWYRQQPGQSLTLIATANQGSEATYESGFVIDKFPISRPNLTFSTLTVSNMSPEDSSIYLCSVEVPGQYPETQYFGPGTRLLVL.